This T cell receptor beta chain stems from a study of blood T cell repertoires in COVID-19. The wider study: Acute-phase and convalescent COVID-19 samples originated in the United States, Italy and Spain. T cells, B-cell-depleted T cells, or PBMCs provided the cDNA or gDNA that served as material.

Original processing methods: Amplifying reference gene primers gave estimates of nucleated cell counts. Data came from immunoSEQ multiplex PCR; TCRdb stores just in-frame clones and leaves some out. V, J and clone size are taken as reported in that table, and D and trimming were inferred from the DNA itself. The sample includes about 160,000 clones, 65% to 85% of them seen just once. The trim removed 6 bases at V and 4 bases at J, leaving 7 bases unmatched. The V gene's germline CDR1 is MNHEY and CDR2 SVGAGI. This CDR3 is 15 amino acids long. The V call is TRBV6-5, the J call TRBJ1-5, with TRBD1 matching over 9 bases. Specimen: peripheral blood. The source of this sequence is a man aged 55 to 70 with active or convalescent COVID-19. The CDR3 region has the DNA TGTGCCAGCAGAGCTCCGGGACAGGGAAATCAGCCCCAGCATTTT. Protein: CASRAPGQGNQPQHF.